Described below is a single T cell receptor beta chain sequence and its context. The observed sequence ends 3 residues before the CDR3 terminus, with the missing tail filled in from the germline J gene. The data derive from a study of T cells in women clearing cervical HPV infection. The CDR3 extends over 14 amino acids. In germline, CDR1 is SGHRS, CDR2 YFSETQ. V lost 4 bases and J lost 1, with 11 bases in between. Average input was roughly 1,200 ng genomic DNA for immunoSEQ TCR beta CDR3 amplification. The method was immunoSEQ multiplex PCR; TCRdb's version includes in-frame clones alone and lacks a portion of them. The sample holds 25,000 to 35,000 clones.

The chain links TRBV5-1 to TRBJ1-1; D perhaps matches TRBD1 (6 bases). The sequence came from a woman between 18 and 70 years old with a cervical HPV16 infection that either progressed to CIN3+ or cleared (not recorded which). Sequencing was carried out using blood buffy coat. CDR3 DNA, as far as it was read: TGCGCCAGCAGCCCGGACAGACCGAACACTGAA. Amino acids: CASSPDRPNTE. The full CDR3 sequence reads CASSPDRPNTEAFF.